A single sample is the source of the 18 T cell receptor beta chains below, sequenced in a study of cytomegalovirus exposure and HLA in healthy donors. A multiplex PCR was run with 60 Vbeta primers and 13 Jbeta primers. Sequencing was performed with immunoSEQ multiplex PCR; in TCRdb, only in-frame clones are kept and a portion is missing. The sample includes under 200,000 clones, roughly 73% of them seen just once. Sequenced input: PBMCs. The receptors stem from a woman in her 30s in good health and CMV-seronegative.

This rearrangement joins TRBV7-9 to TRBJ2-7, with D tentatively TRBD2 (5 bases). Between the trimmed V and J ends, which lost 7 bases and 3 bases, there was a span of 13 bases. The CDR3 runs 13 residues. The germline CDR1 and CDR2 sequences are SEHNR and FQNEAQ (reference sequence). CDR3: CASNFFGGYEQYF. CDR3 DNA: TGTGCCAGCAATTTCTTCGGAGGCTACGAGCAGTACTTC. Combining the CDR3 with reference TRBV7-9 and TRBJ2-7 gives the whole variable domain DTGVSQNPRHKITKRGQNVTFRCDPISEHNRLYWYRQTLGQGPEFLTYFQNEAQLEKSRLLSDRFSAERPKGSFSTLEIQRTEQGDSAMYLCASNFFGGYEQYFGPGTRLTVT.

V usage is TRBV11-2 and J usage is TRBJ2-7, with a tentative D call TRBD2 (6 bases). V was pared by 3 bases and J by 4 bases, with 13 bases between. In germline, CDR1 is SGHAT, CDR2 FQNNGV. The CDR3 runs to 14 residues. The CDR3 region has the DNA TGTGCCAGCAGCTTCGGTGCAGGGAGGTACGAGCAGTACTTC. Protein product: CASSFGAGRYEQYF.

The chain links TRBV7-3 to TRBJ2-2; 8 bases agree with TRBD1. The CDR3 length is 15 residues. The V segment lost 2 bases and the J segment 4 bases; nucleotides outside the gene matches: 3. From germline, CDR1 is SGHTA and CDR2 FQGTGA. Here the CDR3 DNA reads TGTGCCAGCAGCTTACAGGGGGCAAGCACCGGGGAGCTGTTTTTT. Translating gives CASSLQGASTGELFF. The full variable domain, in which reference TRBV7-3 and TRBJ2-2 provide the parts outside the CDR3, is GAGVSQTPSNKVTEKGKYVELRCDPISGHTALYWYRQSLGQGPEFLIYFQGTGAADDSGLPNDRFFAVRPEGSVSTLKIQRTERGDSAVYLCASSLQGASTGELFFGEGSRLTVL.

This clone has just a few counts. The chain couples TRBV12-5 to TRBJ1-2, with TRBD1 matching over 7 bases. Germline V gene data show CDR1 as LGHNT and CDR2 as FRNRAP. The CDR3 totals 15 residues. V lost 0 bases to trimming and J lost 4 bases; unmatched junction nucleotides: 5. CDR3 sequence (DNA): TGTGCTAGTGGTTTGGTGACGGGACAGTCCTATGGCTACACCTTC. Its protein product is CASGLVTGQSYGYTF.

The chain has TRBV5-4 and TRBJ1-2; no firm D call. CDR1 and CDR2 from the germline V gene are SGHNT and YYREEE (reference sequence). V was clipped by 2 bases and J by 9 bases, with 14 bases between them. CDR3 length: 13 residues. The chain's CDR3 is CASSFWQSLRYTF. CDR3 coding DNA: TGTGCCAGCAGCTTCTGGCAGTCGTTGCGCTACACCTTC.

This clone occurred a few times. This chain connects TRBV11-2 to TRBJ2-1, with TRBD2 identical over 12 bases. Losses at the gene ends were 5 bases for V and 4 bases for J; bases not matched to a gene: 3. Per germline, CDR1 SGHAT and CDR2 FQNNGV. This CDR3 has 15 amino acids. CDR3 protein: CASSPLAGGYNEQFF. CDR3 nucleotide sequence: TGTGCCAGCAGCCCACTAGCGGGGGGTTACAATGAGCAGTTCTTC.

This chain links TRBV25-1 with TRBJ2-5; 9 bases map to TRBD2. The CDR3 extends over 18 amino acids. From germline, CDR1 is MGHDK and CDR2 SYGVNS. Losses at the gene ends were 4 bases for V and 3 bases for J; bases not matched to a gene: 15. The CDR3 reads CASSAPPGWTSAEETQYF. The CDR3 coding sequence is TGTGCCAGCAGTGCCCCCCCTGGGTGGACTAGCGCAGAAGAGACCCAGTACTTC. Full variable domain (missing parts from reference TRBV25-1 and TRBJ2-5): EADIYQTPRYLVIGTGKKITLECSQTMGHDKMYWYQQDPGMELHLIHYSYGVNSTEKGDLSSESTVSRIRTEHFPLTLESARPSHTSQYLCASSAPPGWTSAEETQYFGPGTRLLVL.

CDR3 DNA sequence: TGTGCCAGTAGTATGGGGCTGGTCTACGAGCAGTACTTC. Its protein product is CASSMGLVYEQYF. This chain connects TRBV19 to TRBJ2-7; TRBD1 might be the D (5 bases). V shed 3 bases and J shed 3 bases, with 9 bases lying between them. Germline V gives CDR1 LNHDA, CDR2 SQIVND (reference sequence). The CDR3 has 13 amino acids. The full variable domain, completed using reference TRBV19 and TRBJ2-7, is DGGITQSPKYLFRKEGQNVTLSCEQNLNHDAMYWYRQDPGQGLRLIYYSQIVNDFQKGDIAEGYSVSREKKESFPLTVTSAQKNPTAFYLCASSMGLVYEQYFGPGTRLTVT.

CDR3: CASRGQDHEQYF. CDR3 nucleotides: TGTGCCAGCAGAGGACAGGATCACGAGCAGTACTTC. The rearrangement links TRBV14 to TRBJ2-7, with 7 bases matching TRBD1. This CDR3 comprises 12 residues. The junction had 4 bases not matched to a gene; V was cut back by 6 bases and J by 5 bases. From germline, CDR1 is SGHDN and CDR2 FVKESK.

The chain couples TRBV4-1 to TRBJ1-6, with D possibly being TRBD1 (5 bases). Trimming took off 2 bases at V and 2 bases at J, with 19 bases between the two ends. The germline V gene encodes CDR1 MGHRA and CDR2 YSYEKL. The CDR3 extends over 19 amino acids. CDR3 protein: CASSQWKSTGKAYNSPLHF. The CDR3 bases are TGCGCCAGCAGCCAATGGAAGTCAACAGGCAAAGCCTATAATTCACCCCTCCACTTT.

The chain employs TRBV7-9 and TRBJ1-1; D gene ambiguous. V was pared by 4 bases and J by 6 bases, with 6 bases between. Germline lookup yields CDR1 SEHNR and CDR2 FQNEAQ (reference sequence). The CDR3 is 11 amino acids. As DNA, the CDR3 is TGTGCCAGCAGCTCTAAACCTGAAGCTTTCTTT. Amino acids: CASSSKPEAFF.

The CDR3 DNA reads TGTGCCAGCAGAGCTCAAGCCTCTGGGGCCAACGTCCTGACTTTC. It specifies CASRAQASGANVLTF. The chain uses TRBV6-1 and TRBJ2-6; D ambiguous. From germline, CDR1 is MNHNS and CDR2 SASEGT. V dropped 6 bases and J dropped 0 bases, with 9 bases sitting between them. The CDR3 spans 15 residues.

The chain has TRBV19 and TRBJ1-1, with 7 positions matching TRBD1. The CDR3 is 16 residues long. Germline assignment: CDR1 LNHDA and CDR2 SQIVND (reference sequence). With 5 bases clipped from V and 1 base from J, the junction kept 10 bases outside the gene matches. The CDR3 region has the DNA TGTGCCAGTAGTGTCCCGGGACAGAGGAGGAACACTGAAGCTTTCTTT. Residues: CASSVPGQRRNTEAFF.

This chain joins TRBV4-1 and TRBJ1-2, with D perhaps matching TRBD1 (5 bases). This CDR3 region has 14 residues. V lost 0 bases and J 7 bases, leaving 12 bases between the germline ends. Looked up from germline, CDR1 is MGHRA and CDR2 is YSYEKL. This CDR3 is CASSQDGGGTGYTF. The CDR3 bases are TGCGCCAGCAGCCAAGACGGCGGGGGAACTGGCTACACCTTC.

This clone occurred a few times. The chain employs TRBV5-4 and TRBJ2-1; TRBD2 might be the D (6 bases). CDR1 is SGHNT and CDR2 is YYREEE in the germline V gene (reference sequence). The V end was cut by 4 bases, the J end by 11 bases, with 16 bases between. The CDR3 covers 13 residues. The CDR3 reads CASSEPTRSKQFF. In nucleotides, the CDR3 is TGTGCCAGCAGCGAACCGACTAGATCGAAGCAGTTCTTC.

This chain joins TRBV9 and TRBJ2-3, with 12 nucleotides matching TRBD2. The germline gives CDR1 SGDLS, CDR2 YYNGEE. V was clipped by 2 bases and J by 4 bases; unmatched bases: 8. The length of the CDR3 is 17 residues. The CDR3 reads CASSVFPTSGGPDTQYF. DNA for the CDR3: TGTGCCAGCAGCGTCTTCCCGACTAGCGGGGGACCAGATACGCAGTATTTT.

The rearrangement uses TRBV7-6 and TRBJ1-6, with D maybe TRBD1 (6 bases). V gave up 4 bases and J gave up 9 bases, with 13 bases separating them. Looked up from germline, CDR1 is SGHVS and CDR2 is FNYEAQ. CDR3 length equals 14 residues. This chain's CDR3 is CASSWEGGGSPLHF. The CDR3 DNA follows: TGTGCCAGCAGCTGGGAAGGGGGGGGTTCACCCCTCCACTTT. Using reference TRBV7-6 and TRBJ1-6 for the parts outside the CDR3, the full variable domain is GAGVSQSPRYKVTKRGQDVALRCDPISGHVSLYWYRQALGQGPEFLTYFNYEAQQDKSGLPNDRFSAERPEGSISTLTIQRTEQRDSAMYRCASSWEGGGSPLHFGNGTRLTVT.

The chain couples TRBV19 to TRBJ1-1, with 10 nucleotides matching TRBD1. Germline V gene sequence: CDR1 LNHDA, CDR2 SQIVND (reference sequence). J was trimmed by 5 bases and V by 3 bases; bases with no gene match: 3. The CDR3 spans 14 residues. The CDR3 spells CASSMGQGRTEAFF. The CDR3 region has the DNA TGTGCCAGTAGTATGGGACAGGGGCGGACTGAAGCTTTCTTT.